The present T cell receptor (beta chain) was sequenced within a study of blood T cell repertoires in COVID-19 (dated by TCRdb to the early 2020s). Turning to the overall study: Samples covering the acute and convalescent phases of COVID-19 were provided by collaborators in the United States, Italy and Spain. The material from the prospective study consisted of cDNA or gDNA derived from T cells, B-cell-depleted T cells, or PBMCs. The dataset comprised deeply sampled blood TCRbeta repertoires from subjects exposed to, actively infected with, or recovered from COVID-19. A freely available public database, intended as a resource for researchers studying the immune response to SARS-CoV-2, is where the repertoires were released. The samples were drawn from two sources: the first 160 participants of the ongoing ImmuneRACE study, and about 1,300 subjects contributed by 6 global collaborators. A de-identified subject ID, COVID-19 status, age in years and sex were almost always included in the sample metadata. HLA class I and class II types, where available, came from metadata supplied by the sample provider rather than from assay-based typing. Broad study findings and their caveats: How much clinical and demographic metadata was included differed by source and by participant, and the metadata was provided uncurated.

TCRbeta CDR3 regions were amplified from genomic DNA by means of the immunoSEQ Assay, a bias-controlled multiplex PCR. The paper's processing steps were these. The number of nucleated cells in each sample was estimated from the amplification of reference gene primers within the assay. To quantify the absolute abundance of each unique TCRbeta CDR3 rearrangement, sequence reads were collapsed and filtered. For each sample, productive Simpson clonality was calculated by taking the square root of Simpson's diversity index across productive rearrangements. The table was pulled from immuneACCESS by TCRdb, which kept in-frame rearrangements only. Such tables lose some clones; where checked, under half of the loss comes from unresolved V genes, and the rest has no known cause. Clonal size and the V and J genes are those of that table, whereas D and trimming came from the DNA. For this sample there are more than 200,000 clones; 85% to 90% appear just once. The ten largest clones add up to more than 5.5% of the sample.

The collaborating institutions used their own protocols to collect whole blood in K2EDTA tubes. For TCRbeta analysis, collaborators shipped samples in one of three forms: frozen whole blood, isolated PBMCs, or DNA extracted from either of those sample types. V and J are trimmed by 4 bases and 7 bases, and the gene matches miss 3 bases of the junction. Looking up the germline V gene (reference sequence) yields CDR1 LGHDT and CDR2 YNNKEL. The CDR3 measures 13 amino acids from cysteine to phenylalanine. The retained sequence is limited to the CDR3, 39 bases, with the frame set at the first base. As regards this clone: What this receptor recognizes is not known. Base-call qualities are not available, and no considerably larger clone is one nucleotide away.

The sample consisted of peripheral blood. The V and J segments used are TRBV3-1 (or the pseudogene TRBV3-2) and TRBJ2-1; a stretch of 8 junction bases matches TRBD1. This clonotype was sampled from a man aged 80 or over with acute or convalescent COVID-19. The CDR3: CASSPNRGNEQFF. The DNA is as follows: TGTGCCAGCAGCCCGAACAGGGGGAATGAGCAGTTCTTC.